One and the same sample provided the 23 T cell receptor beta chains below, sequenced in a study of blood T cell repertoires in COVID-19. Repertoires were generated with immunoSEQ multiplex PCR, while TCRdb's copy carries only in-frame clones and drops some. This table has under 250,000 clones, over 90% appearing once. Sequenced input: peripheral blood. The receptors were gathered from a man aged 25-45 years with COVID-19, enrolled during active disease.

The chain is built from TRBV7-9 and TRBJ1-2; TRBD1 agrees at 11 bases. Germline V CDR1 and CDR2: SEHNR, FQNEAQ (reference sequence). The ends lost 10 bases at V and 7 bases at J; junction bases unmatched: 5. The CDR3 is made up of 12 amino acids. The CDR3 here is CAIGQGALGYTF. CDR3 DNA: TGTGCCATCGGACAGGGGGCGCTTGGCTACACCTTC.

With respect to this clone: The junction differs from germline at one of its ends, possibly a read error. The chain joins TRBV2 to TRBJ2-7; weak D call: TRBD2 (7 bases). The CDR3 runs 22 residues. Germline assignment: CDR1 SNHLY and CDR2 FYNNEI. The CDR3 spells CATSIAGTGIWGAGASSNEQYF. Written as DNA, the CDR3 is TGTGCCACCTCTATCGCGGGAACTGGAATTTGGGGGGCGGGGGCCTCCTCCAACGAGCAGTACTTC.

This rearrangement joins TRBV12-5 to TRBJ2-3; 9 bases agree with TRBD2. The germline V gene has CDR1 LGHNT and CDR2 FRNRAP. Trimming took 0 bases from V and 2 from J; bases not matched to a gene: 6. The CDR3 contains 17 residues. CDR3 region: CASGLVGGGGVTDTQYF. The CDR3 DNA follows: TGTGCTAGTGGTTTGGTGGGAGGCGGGGGGGTCACAGATACGCAGTATTTT.

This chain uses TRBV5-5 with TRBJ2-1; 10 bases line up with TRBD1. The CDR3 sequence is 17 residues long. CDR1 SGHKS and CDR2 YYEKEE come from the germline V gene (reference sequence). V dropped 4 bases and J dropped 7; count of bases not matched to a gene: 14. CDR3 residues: CASSGDVGDRGQNEQFF. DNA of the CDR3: TGTGCCAGCAGCGGGGACGTAGGAGACAGGGGGCAGAATGAGCAGTTCTTC.

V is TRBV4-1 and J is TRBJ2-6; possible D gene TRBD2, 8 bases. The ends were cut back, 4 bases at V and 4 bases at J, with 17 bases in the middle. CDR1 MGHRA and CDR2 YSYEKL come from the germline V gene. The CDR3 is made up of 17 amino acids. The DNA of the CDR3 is TGCGCCAGCAGCCCCGGGACAGCGGGGGAAGGGGCCAACGTCCTGACTTTC. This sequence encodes CASSPGTAGEGANVLTF.

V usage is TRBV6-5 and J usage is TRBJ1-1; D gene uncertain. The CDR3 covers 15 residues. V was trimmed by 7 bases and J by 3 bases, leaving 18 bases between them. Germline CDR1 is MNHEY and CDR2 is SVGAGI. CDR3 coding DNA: TGTGCCAGCACCAAAAGTACAGAGGGTGACACTGAAGCTTTCTTT. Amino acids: CASTKSTEGDTEAFF.

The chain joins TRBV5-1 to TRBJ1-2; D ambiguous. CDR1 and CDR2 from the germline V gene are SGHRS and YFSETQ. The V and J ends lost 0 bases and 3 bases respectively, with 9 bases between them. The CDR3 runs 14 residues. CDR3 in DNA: TGCGCCAGCAGCTTGGGGTGGGGAGACTATGGCTACACCTTC. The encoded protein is CASSLGWGDYGYTF.

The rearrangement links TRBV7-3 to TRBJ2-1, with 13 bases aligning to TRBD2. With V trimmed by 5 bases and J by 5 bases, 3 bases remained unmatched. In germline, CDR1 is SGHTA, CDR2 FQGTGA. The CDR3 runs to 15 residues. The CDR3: CASSELAGGNNEQFF. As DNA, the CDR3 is TGTGCCAGCAGCGAACTAGCGGGGGGGAACAATGAGCAGTTCTTC.

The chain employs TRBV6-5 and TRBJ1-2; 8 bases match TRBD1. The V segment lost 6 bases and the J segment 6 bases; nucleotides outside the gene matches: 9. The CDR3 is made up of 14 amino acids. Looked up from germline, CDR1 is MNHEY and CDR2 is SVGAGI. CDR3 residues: CASRLISGGNGYTF. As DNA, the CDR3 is TGTGCCAGCAGATTAATTTCAGGGGGCAATGGCTACACCTTC.

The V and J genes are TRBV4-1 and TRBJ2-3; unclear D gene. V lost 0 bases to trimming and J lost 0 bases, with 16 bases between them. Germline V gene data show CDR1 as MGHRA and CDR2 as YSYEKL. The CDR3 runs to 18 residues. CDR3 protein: CASSQDWVAASSTDTQYF. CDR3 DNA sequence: TGCGCCAGCAGCCAAGATTGGGTGGCGGCATCTAGCACAGATACGCAGTATTTT.

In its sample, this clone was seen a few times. CDR3 loop: CASSLRFAGDEQYF. In nucleotides, the CDR3 is TGCGCCAGCAGCTTGCGGTTTGCGGGGGACGAGCAGTACTTC. The chain is built from TRBV5-1 and TRBJ2-7, with TRBD2 matching over 7 bases. The CDR3 is 14 amino acids. V dropped 1 base and J dropped 5; count of bases not matched to a gene: 6. Germline CDR1 is SGHRS and CDR2 is YFSETQ.

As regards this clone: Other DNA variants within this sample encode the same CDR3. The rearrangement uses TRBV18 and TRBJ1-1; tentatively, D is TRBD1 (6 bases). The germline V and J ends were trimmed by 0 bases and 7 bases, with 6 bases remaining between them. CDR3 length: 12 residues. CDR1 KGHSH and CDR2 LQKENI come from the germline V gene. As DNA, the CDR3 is TGTGCCAGCTCACCACCGACAGGTGAAGCTTTCTTT. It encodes CASSPPTGEAFF. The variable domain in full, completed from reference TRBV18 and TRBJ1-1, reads NAGVMQNPRHLVRRRGQEARLRCSPMKGHSHVYWYRQLPEEGLKFMVYLQKENIIDESGMPKERFSAEFPKEGPSILRIQQVVRGDSAAYFCASSPPTGEAFFGQGTRLTVV.

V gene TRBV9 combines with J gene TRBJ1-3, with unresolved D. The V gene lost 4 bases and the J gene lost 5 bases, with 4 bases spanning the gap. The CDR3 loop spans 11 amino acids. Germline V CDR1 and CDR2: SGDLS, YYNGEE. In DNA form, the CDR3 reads TGTGCCAGCAGCTCCAGAAACACCATATATTTT. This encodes CASSSRNTIYF.

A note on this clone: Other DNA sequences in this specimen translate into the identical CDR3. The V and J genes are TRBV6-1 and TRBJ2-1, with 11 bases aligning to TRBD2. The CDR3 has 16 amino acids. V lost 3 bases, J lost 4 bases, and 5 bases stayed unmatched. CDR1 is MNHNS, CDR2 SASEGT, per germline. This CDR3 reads CASSERTSGGYNEQFF. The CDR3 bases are TGTGCCAGCAGTGAGAGAACTAGCGGGGGTTACAATGAGCAGTTCTTC.

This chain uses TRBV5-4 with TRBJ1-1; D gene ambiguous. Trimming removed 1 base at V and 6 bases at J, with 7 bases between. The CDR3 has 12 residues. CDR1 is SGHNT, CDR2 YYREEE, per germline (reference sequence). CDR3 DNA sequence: TGTGCCAGCAGCTTGCACGAGGCTGAAGCTTTCTTT. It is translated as CASSLHEAEAFF.

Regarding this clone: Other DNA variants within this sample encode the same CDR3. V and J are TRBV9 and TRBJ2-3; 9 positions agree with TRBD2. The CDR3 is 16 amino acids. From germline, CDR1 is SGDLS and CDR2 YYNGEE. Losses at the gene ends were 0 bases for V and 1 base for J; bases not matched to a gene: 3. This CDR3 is CASSVVGGGGTDTQYF. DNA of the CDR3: TGTGCCAGCAGCGTAGTTGGCGGGGGGGGCACAGATACGCAGTATTTT.

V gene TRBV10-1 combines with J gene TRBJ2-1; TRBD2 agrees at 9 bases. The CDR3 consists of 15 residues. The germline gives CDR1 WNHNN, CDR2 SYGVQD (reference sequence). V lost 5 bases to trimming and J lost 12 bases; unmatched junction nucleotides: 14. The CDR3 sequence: CASSFPGTSREGQFF. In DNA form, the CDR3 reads TGCGCCAGCAGTTTCCCCGGGACTAGCAGGGAGGGGCAGTTCTTC.

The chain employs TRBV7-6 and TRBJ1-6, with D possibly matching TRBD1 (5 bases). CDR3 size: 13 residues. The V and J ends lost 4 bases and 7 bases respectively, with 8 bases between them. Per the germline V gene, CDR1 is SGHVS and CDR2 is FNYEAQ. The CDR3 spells CASSSTANSPLHF. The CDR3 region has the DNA TGTGCCAGCAGCTCGACAGCGAATTCACCCCTCCACTTT. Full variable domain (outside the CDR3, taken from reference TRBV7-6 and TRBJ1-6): GAGVSQSPRYKVTKRGQDVALRCDPISGHVSLYWYRQALGQGPEFLTYFNYEAQQDKSGLPNDRFSAERPEGSISTLTIQRTEQRDSAMYRCASSSTANSPLHFGNGTRLTVT.

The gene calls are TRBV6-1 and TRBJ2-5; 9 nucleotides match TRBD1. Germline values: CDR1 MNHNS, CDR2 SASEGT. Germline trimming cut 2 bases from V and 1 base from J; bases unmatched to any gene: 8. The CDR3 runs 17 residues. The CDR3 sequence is CASSEPTGGTSQETQYF. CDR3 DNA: TGTGCCAGCAGTGAACCGACAGGGGGTACCTCCCAAGAGACCCAGTACTTC.

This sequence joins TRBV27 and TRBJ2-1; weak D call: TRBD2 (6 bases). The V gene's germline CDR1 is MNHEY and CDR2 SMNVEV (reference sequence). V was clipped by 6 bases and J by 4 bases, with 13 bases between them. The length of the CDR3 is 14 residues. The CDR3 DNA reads TGTGCCAGCAGCCCTGGGCGGGGATACAATGAGCAGTTCTTC. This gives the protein CASSPGRGYNEQFF.

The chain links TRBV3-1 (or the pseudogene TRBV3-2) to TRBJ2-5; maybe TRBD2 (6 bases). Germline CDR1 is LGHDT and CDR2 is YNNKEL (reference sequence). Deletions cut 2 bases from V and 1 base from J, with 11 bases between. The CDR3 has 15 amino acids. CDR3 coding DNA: TGTGCCAGCAGCCAAAGTGGAGGGGTCCAAGAGACCCAGTACTTC. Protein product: CASSQSGGVQETQYF.

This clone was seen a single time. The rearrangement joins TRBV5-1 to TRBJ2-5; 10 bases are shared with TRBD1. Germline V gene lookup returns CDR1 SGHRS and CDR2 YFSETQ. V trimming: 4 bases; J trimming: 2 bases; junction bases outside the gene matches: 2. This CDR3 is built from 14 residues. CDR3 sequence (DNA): TGCGCCAGCAGCGAGGGACAGGGGCAAGAGACCCAGTACTTC. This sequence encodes CASSEGQGQETQYF.

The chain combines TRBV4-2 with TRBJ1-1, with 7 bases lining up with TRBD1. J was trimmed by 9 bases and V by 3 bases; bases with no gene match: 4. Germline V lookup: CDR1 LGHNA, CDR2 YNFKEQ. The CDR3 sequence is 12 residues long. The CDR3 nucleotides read TGTGCCAGCAGCCAGGAGGGACAGAAAGCTTTCTTT. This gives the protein CASSQEGQKAFF.